A single sample is the source of the 23 T cell receptor beta chains below, sequenced in a study of T cells in Graves' hyperthyroidism and ophthalmopathy. The TCR beta CDR3 regions underwent amplification using RNA transcripts as the source. An initial round of RT-PCR targeting the TCR CDR3 relied on the HTBI primer set. Via MiXCR, TCRdb re-called the multiplex PCR reads, giving one row per CDR3 protein. The profile shows about 570,000 distinct CDR3 sequences, about 15% of them singletons. Sequenced: blood. The source of these receptors is a woman aged 40 to 50 with Graves' hyperthyroidism.

This clonotype was picked up a small number of times. The V gene is TRBV20-1, the J gene TRBJ1-4; TRBD1 might be the D (6 bases). Between the trimmed V and J ends, which lost 1 base and 0 bases, there was a span of 18 bases. Germline V gene sequence: CDR1 DFQATT, CDR2 SNEGSKA (reference sequence). The CDR3 contains 18 residues. This chain's CDR3 is CSARVPRRGQATNEKLFF. Written as DNA, the CDR3 is TGCAGTGCTAGAGTCCCCCGCAGGGGACAAGCAACTAATGAAAAACTGTTTTTT.

This clonotype has a handful of counts. The chain combines TRBV4-2 with TRBJ1-2; D might be TRBD1 (5 bases). CDR3 size: 16 residues. CDR1 and CDR2 from the germline V gene are LGHNA and YNFKEQ. V shed 3 bases and J shed 4 bases, with 18 bases lying between them. Written as DNA, the CDR3 is TGTGCCAGCAGCCAGGAAAACATGGGGGGGGGCTATGGCTACACCTTC. Protein product: CASSQENMGGGYGYTF.

This clonotype turned up a few times. The genes are TRBV9 and TRBJ1-5; D is perhaps TRBD1 (5 bases). The V gene lost 0 bases and the J gene lost 0 bases, with 13 bases spanning the gap. In germline, CDR1 is SGDLS, CDR2 YYNGEE. CDR3 size: 17 residues. CDR3: CASSVDGADYSNQPQHF. The CDR3 nucleotides are TGTGCCAGCAGCGTAGATGGGGCAGACTATAGCAATCAGCCCCAGCATTTT.

This clonotype was seen many times. The chain employs TRBV28 and TRBJ1-1; 9 positions agree with TRBD1. CDR3 length: 14 amino acids. Germline V gene sequence: CDR1 MDHEN, CDR2 SYDVKM. The ends lost 2 bases at V and 5 bases at J; junction bases unmatched: 3. CDR3 in amino acids: CASSLGDRETEAFF. CDR3 coding DNA: TGTGCCAGCAGTTTAGGGGACAGGGAGACTGAAGCTTTCTTT.

Ten or more counts support this clonotype. The chain recombines TRBV7-8 with TRBJ2-3; D is unresolved. The V end lost 5 bases, the J end lost 2 bases, and 11 bases lay between the germline ends. The CDR3 runs to 14 residues. Germline values: CDR1 SGHVS, CDR2 FQNEAQ. The CDR3 DNA reads as TGTGCCAGCAGCCATAGTTATTCCACAGATACGCAGTATTTT. It translates to CASSHSYSTDTQYF.

This clonotype was counted at least ten times. The V and J genes are TRBV2 and TRBJ1-1; weak D call: TRBD1 (5 bases). Trimming shortened V by 6 bases and J by 0 bases, and 8 bases separated the two germline ends. Per germline, CDR1 SNHLY and CDR2 FYNNEI. The CDR3 has 13 amino acids. The CDR3 loop reads CASRRDLNTEAFF. CDR3 DNA sequence: TGTGCCAGCAGGAGGGACTTGAACACTGAAGCTTTCTTT. Combining the CDR3 with reference TRBV2 and TRBJ1-1 gives the whole variable domain EPEVTQTPSHQVTQMGQEVILRCVPISNHLYFYWYRQILGQKVEFLVSFYNNEISEKSEIFDDQFSVERPDGSNFTLKIRSTKLEDSAMYFCASRRDLNTEAFFGQGTRLTVV.

This clonotype was seen many times. The chain employs TRBV6-1 and TRBJ1-5; D remains ambiguous. The germline CDR1 and CDR2 sequences are MNHNS and SASEGT. The CDR3 covers 17 residues. With 1 base removed from V and 0 bases from J, the gap between germline ends came to 13 bases. The CDR3 is CASSEDEGFGSNQPQHF. For the CDR3, the DNA is TGTGCCAGCAGTGAAGACGAGGGATTTGGTAGCAATCAGCCCCAGCATTTT.

The chain has TRBV6-2 or TRBV6-3 and TRBJ1-2; D unclear. The CDR3 length is 15 residues. Germline CDR1 MNHEY, CDR2 SVGEGT. V dropped 6 bases and J dropped 5 bases, with 19 bases sitting between them. The CDR3 DNA reads as TGTGCCAGCAGCCGAACCGGTGGGAGCCTTTATGGCTACACCTTC. This gives the protein CASSRTGGSLYGYTF.

The chain recombines TRBV4-2 with TRBJ2-7; D is ambiguous. The V and J ends lost 1 base and 1 base respectively, with 11 bases between them. The CDR3 loop spans 15 amino acids. Per germline, CDR1 LGHNA and CDR2 YNFKEQ. The DNA for the CDR3 is TGTGCCAGCAGCCAAGTAGGTGGGGAATCCTACGAGCAGTACTTC. This codes for CASSQVGGESYEQYF.

The CDR3 nucleotides read TGTGCCAGCAGCCAAGACCCCGGAGCGGGAGGCCTTTACAATGAGCAGTTCTTC. Protein product: CASSQDPGAGGLYNEQFF. The genes are TRBV4-2 and TRBJ2-1, with 9 bases matching TRBD2. J lost 4 bases, V lost 0 bases, and 10 bases had no gene match. This CDR3 has 18 residues. Germline values: CDR1 LGHNA, CDR2 YNFKEQ.

The chain joins TRBV3-1 to TRBJ1-6; TRBD1 aligns across 8 bases. This CDR3 spans 13 amino acids. Germline V CDR1 and CDR2: LGHDT, YNNKEL (reference sequence). V lost 4 bases to trimming and J lost 16 bases; unmatched junction nucleotides: 9. The CDR3 region is CASSPGQAGKLHF. The CDR3 coding sequence is TGTGCCAGCAGCCCGGGACAGGCCGGGAAGCTCCACTTT. Full variable domain (missing parts from reference TRBV3-1 and TRBJ1-6): DTAVSQTPKYLVTQMGNDKSIKCEQNLGHDTMYWYKQDSKKFLKIMFSYNNKELIINETVPNRFSPKSPDKAHLNLHINSLELGDSAVYFCASSPGQAGKLHFGNGTRLTVT.

This clonotype came up many times. This rearrangement joins TRBV5-1 to TRBJ1-1; 7 nucleotides align to TRBD1. The germline V gene encodes CDR1 SGHRS and CDR2 YFSETQ. There are 14 residues in the CDR3. After removal of 2 bases from V and 3 bases from J, the junction contained 4 bases not matched to a gene. CDR3 sequence: CASSLQGLDTEAFF. The DNA of the CDR3 is TGCGCCAGCAGCTTACAGGGGTTGGACACTGAAGCTTTCTTT.

This clonotype has a count of ten or more. The rearrangement links TRBV5-1 to TRBJ1-1, with a possible D match to TRBD1 (5 bases). Germline V lookup: CDR1 SGHRS, CDR2 YFSETQ. Trimming shortened V by 0 bases and J by 0 bases, and 18 bases separated the two germline ends. This CDR3 region has 18 residues. The CDR3 sequence is CASSLGTTTAPLNTEAFF. CDR3 nucleotides: TGCGCCAGCAGCTTGGGGACTACGACAGCACCATTGAACACTGAAGCTTTCTTT. Full variable domain (remainder filled in from reference TRBV5-1 and TRBJ1-1): KAGVTQTPRYLIKTRGQQVTLSCSPISGHRSVSWYQQTPGQGLQFLFEYFSETQRNKGNFPGRFSGRQFSNSRSEMNVSTLELGDSALYLCASSLGTTTAPLNTEAFFGQGTRLTVV.

This clonotype occurred many times. This sequence joins TRBV9 and TRBJ1-2; 7 bases align to TRBD1. V shed 4 bases, J shed 5 bases, and the junction held 5 bases outside the gene matches. The CDR3 covers 13 residues. Germline V CDR1 and CDR2: SGDLS, YYNGEE. The CDR3 protein is CASSIQGTYGYTF. CDR3 DNA: TGTGCCAGCAGCATACAGGGGACTTATGGCTACACCTTC.

This clonotype has just a few counts. The rearrangement joins TRBV10-2 to TRBJ1-2; the D is unclear. Deletions cut 0 bases from V and 7 bases from J, with 3 bases between. This CDR3 has 11 amino acids. Per germline, CDR1 WSHSY and CDR2 SAAADI. CDR3: CASSESTGYTF. The CDR3 bases are TGCGCCAGCAGTGAGTCAACTGGCTACACCTTC.

A word on this clonotype: This may stem from a read error, because a much larger clone lies one nucleotide away. The V call is TRBV2, the J call TRBJ2-1; D could derive from TRBD1 or TRBD2 (5 bases each). Germline CDR1 reads SNHLY; CDR2 reads FYNNEI. Trimming left V 7 bases short and J 9 bases short, with 25 bases between. The CDR3 has 16 amino acids. CDR3 loop: CASTPPPGRGITEQFF. The CDR3 coding sequence is TGTGCCAGCACCCCTCCACCGGGACGGGGCATCACTGAGCAGTTCTTC.

The chain recombines TRBV7-6 with TRBJ2-7; D ambiguous. In germline, CDR1 is SGHVS, CDR2 FNYEAQ. CDR3 size: 14 residues. V was shortened by 1 base and J by 0 bases, with 7 bases between the two germline ends. For the CDR3, the DNA is TGTGCCAGCAGCTTAGAAAAACACTCCTACGAGCAGTACTTC. This codes for CASSLEKHSYEQYF.

This chain uses TRBV29-1 with TRBJ1-1, with 7 bases aligning to TRBD1. There are 15 residues in the CDR3. Germline CDR1 reads SQVTM; CDR2 reads ANQGSEA. V was clipped by 8 bases and J by 11 bases; unmatched bases: 23. This CDR3 is CSSENIGRGKVGAFF. As DNA, the CDR3 is TGCAGCTCGGAAAATATAGGCAGGGGGAAAGTAGGGGCTTTCTTT.

There are a few counts of this clonotype. A single base separates this from a much larger clone, so it may be a read error. The rearrangement links TRBV6-1 to TRBJ2-7; D unresolved. The CDR3 length is 13 residues. CDR1 MNHNS and CDR2 SASEGT come from the germline V gene. V was shortened by 2 bases and J by 0 bases, with 5 bases between the two germline ends. The CDR3 bases are TGTGCCAGCAGTGAACAGGTCTCCTACGAGCAGTACTTC. Amino acid sequence: CASSEQVSYEQYF.

This clonotype was counted many times. This chain links TRBV6-1 with TRBJ1-1, with D possibly matching TRBD1 (6 bases). Germline V gene sequence: CDR1 MNHNS, CDR2 SASEGT. The CDR3 runs to 14 residues. Trimming pared 7 bases from V and 6 bases from J, leaving 18 bases between. The CDR3 sequence: CASKGLGAISEAFF. In DNA, the CDR3 is TGTGCCAGCAAAGGTTTGGGGGCGATCTCTGAAGCTTTCTTT.

This clonotype was seen many times. The genes are TRBV6-4 and TRBJ2-1; 11 nucleotides align to TRBD1. Germline V lookup: CDR1 MRHNA, CDR2 SNTAGT. The CDR3 runs to 15 residues. Trimming removed 0 bases from V and 6 bases from J; junction bases left unmatched: 1. In DNA form, the CDR3 reads TGTGCCAGCAGTGACTCCGGGACAGGGGGCAATGAGCAGTTCTTC. It codes for CASSDSGTGGNEQFF.

This clonotype was observed a handful of times. V and J are TRBV14 and TRBJ2-3, with a tentative D call TRBD1 (5 bases). The V end was cut by 0 bases, the J end by 2 bases, with 18 bases between. Germline lookup yields CDR1 SGHDN and CDR2 FVKESK. This CDR3 is 18 amino acids long. CDR3 DNA: TGTGCCAGCAGCCAAGATCCTCGGGTATCTGGACACACAGATACGCAGTATTTT. Residues: CASSQDPRVSGHTDTQYF.

This chain connects TRBV7-9 to TRBJ2-5, with 8 bases lining up with TRBD1. This CDR3 contains 16 residues. CDR1 SEHNR and CDR2 FQNEAQ come from the germline V gene (reference sequence). The V gene end was trimmed by 1 base and the J gene end by 3 bases; junction bases not matched to a gene: 7. This chain's CDR3 is CASSLVLGTGKETQYF. The CDR3, as DNA: TGTGCCAGCAGCTTAGTTTTGGGGACAGGTAAAGAGACCCAGTACTTC.